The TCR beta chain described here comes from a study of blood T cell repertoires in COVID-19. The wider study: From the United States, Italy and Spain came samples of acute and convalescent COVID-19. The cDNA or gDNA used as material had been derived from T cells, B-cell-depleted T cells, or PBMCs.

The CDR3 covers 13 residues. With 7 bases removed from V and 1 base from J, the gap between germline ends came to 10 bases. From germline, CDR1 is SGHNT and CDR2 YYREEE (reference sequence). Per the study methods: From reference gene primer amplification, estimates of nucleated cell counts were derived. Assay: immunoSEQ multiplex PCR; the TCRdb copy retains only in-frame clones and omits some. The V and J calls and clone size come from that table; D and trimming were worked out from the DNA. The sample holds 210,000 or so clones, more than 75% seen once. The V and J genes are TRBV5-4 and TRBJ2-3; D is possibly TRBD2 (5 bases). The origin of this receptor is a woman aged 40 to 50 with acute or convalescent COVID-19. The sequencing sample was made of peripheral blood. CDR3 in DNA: TGTGCCAGCGGGCGGGTGGGCACAGATACGCAGTATTTT. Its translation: CASGRVGTDTQYF.